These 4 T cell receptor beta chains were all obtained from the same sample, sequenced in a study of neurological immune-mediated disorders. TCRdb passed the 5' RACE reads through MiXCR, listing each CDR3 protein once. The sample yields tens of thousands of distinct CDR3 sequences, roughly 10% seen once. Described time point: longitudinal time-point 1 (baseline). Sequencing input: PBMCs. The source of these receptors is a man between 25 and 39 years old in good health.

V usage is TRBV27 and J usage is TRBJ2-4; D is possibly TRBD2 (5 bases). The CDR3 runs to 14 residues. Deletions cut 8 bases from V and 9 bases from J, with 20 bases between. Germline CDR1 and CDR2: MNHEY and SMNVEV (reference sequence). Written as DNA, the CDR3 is TGTGCCAGCGGCCAATCGGACTCGAGGAGCATTCAGTACTTC. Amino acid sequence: CASGQSDSRSIQYF.

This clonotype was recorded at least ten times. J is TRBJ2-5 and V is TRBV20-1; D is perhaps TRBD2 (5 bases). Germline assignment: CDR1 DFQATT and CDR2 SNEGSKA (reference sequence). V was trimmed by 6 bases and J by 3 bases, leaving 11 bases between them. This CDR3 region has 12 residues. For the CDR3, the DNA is TGCAGTGCCGCGAGGGCAGAAGAGACCCAGTACTTC. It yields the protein CSAARAEETQYF.

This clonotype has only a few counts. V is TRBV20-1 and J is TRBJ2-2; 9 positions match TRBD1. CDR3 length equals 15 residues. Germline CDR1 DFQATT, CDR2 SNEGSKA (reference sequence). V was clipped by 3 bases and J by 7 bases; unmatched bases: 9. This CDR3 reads CSASAGTGNLGELFF. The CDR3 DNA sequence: TGCAGTGCTAGTGCCGGGACAGGGAATCTCGGGGAGCTGTTTTTT.

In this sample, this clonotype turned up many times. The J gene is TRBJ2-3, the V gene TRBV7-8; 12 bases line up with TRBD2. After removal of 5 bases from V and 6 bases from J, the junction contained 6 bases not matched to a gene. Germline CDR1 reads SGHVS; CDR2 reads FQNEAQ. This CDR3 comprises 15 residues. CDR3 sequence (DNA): TGTGCCAGCAGCCCAAGACTAGCGGGAGACGATACGCAGTATTTT. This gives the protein CASSPRLAGDDTQYF. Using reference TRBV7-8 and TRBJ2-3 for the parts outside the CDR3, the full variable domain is GAGVSQSPRYKVAKRGQDVALRCDPISGHVSLFWYQQALGQGPEFLTYFQNEAQLDKSGLPSDRFFAERPEGSVSTLKIQRTQQEDSAVYLCASSPRLAGDDTQYFGPGTRLTVL.